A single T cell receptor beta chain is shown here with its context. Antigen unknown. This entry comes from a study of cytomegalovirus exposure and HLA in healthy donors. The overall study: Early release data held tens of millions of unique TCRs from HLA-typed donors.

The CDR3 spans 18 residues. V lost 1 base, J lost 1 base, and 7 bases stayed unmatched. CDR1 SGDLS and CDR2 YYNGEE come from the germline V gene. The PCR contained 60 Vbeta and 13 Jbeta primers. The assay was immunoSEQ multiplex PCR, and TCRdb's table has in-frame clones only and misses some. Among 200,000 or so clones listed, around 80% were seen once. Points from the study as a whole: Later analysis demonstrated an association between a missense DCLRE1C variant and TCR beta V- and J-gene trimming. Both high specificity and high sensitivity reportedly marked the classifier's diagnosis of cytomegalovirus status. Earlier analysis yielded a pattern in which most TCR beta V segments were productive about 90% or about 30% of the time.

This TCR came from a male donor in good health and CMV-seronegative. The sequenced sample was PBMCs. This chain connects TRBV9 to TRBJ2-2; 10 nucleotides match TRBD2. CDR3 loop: CASSVSWTSGQNTGELFF. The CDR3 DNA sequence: TGTGCCAGCAGCGTAAGCTGGACTAGCGGACAGAACACCGGGGAGCTGTTTTTT.